This is a list of T cell receptor beta chains from one sample in a study of blood T cell repertoires in COVID-19. Profiled with immunoSEQ multiplex PCR; TCRdb holds only in-frame clones, not every one. The repertoire holds roughly 700,000 clones, about 90% seen once, with over 0.2% in the top ten. The source material was peripheral blood. The source of these receptors is a woman aged 18-29 years with acute or convalescent COVID-19. Each CDR3 is given with its conserved first and last residue. The D gene is left open where the match is weak. Clone size is shown for a subset of rows, as once, few, many or a class of expanded clone.

TRBJ2-2 | TRBV2 | - | once | TGTGCCAGCAGTGGGAGATCTAGCACCGGGGAGCTGTTTTTT | CASSGRSSTGELFF
TRBJ2-2 | TRBV9 | - | - | TGTGCCAGCAGCCCCCGCCCTTCGGGCGGGGAGCTGTTTTTT | CASSPRPSGGELFF
TRBJ2-1 | TRBV7-8 | TRBD2 | few | TGTGCCAGCAGGCCCCCGGGGGGGATCTACAATGAGCAGTTCTTC | CASRPPGGIYNEQFF
TRBJ1-1 | TRBV6-5 | - | few | TGTGCCAGCAGCTATGGTAGCAGCGAAGCTTTCTTT | CASSYGSSEAFF
TRBJ1-1 | TRBV10-1 | - | - | TGCGCCAGTAGACATGTCAATAGGGAAGCTTTCTTT | CASRHVNREAFF
TRBJ1-5 | TRBV11-3 | - | - | TGTGCCAGCAGCTGCCGCGGGAGAGATCAGCCCCAGCATTTT | CASSCRGRDQPQHF
TRBJ1-1 | TRBV14 | - | - | TGTGCCAGCAGCCTCGAAGGGGTCACTGAAGCTTTCTTT | CASSLEGVTEAFF
TRBJ1-2 | TRBV4-1 | TRBD1 | once | TGCGCCAGCAGCCAAACCGGGACAGGGGACTCCTATGGCTACACCTTC | CASSQTGTGDSYGYTF
TRBJ1-1 | TRBV5-8 | - | - | TGTGCCAGCAGCCTCCCGCGGCAGGGGCGGACTGAAGCTTTCTTT | CASSLPRQGRTEAFF
TRBJ2-7 | TRBV6-6 | TRBD1 | - | TGTGCCAGCAGTTACTCCGGGACAGGAGAATACGAGCAGTACTTC | CASSYSGTGEYEQYF
TRBJ1-3 | TRBV29-1 | - | - | TGCAGCGTAGCAGGAAGATCTGGAAACACCATATATTTT | CSVAGRSGNTIYF
TRBJ1-2 | TRBV5-1 | TRBD1 | - | TGCGCCAGCAGCTTGTCCCGACAGGGGGTTGGCTATGGCTACACCTTC | CASSLSRQGVGYGYTF
TRBJ2-3 | TRBV29-1 | - | - | TGCAGCGTTCGGGGGTCTGGTACGCAGTATTTT | CSVRGSGTQYF
TRBJ1-1 | TRBV10-2 | - | - | TGCGCCAGCAGTGATAGGGGGACTGAAGCTTTCTTT | CASSDRGTEAFF
TRBJ1-1 | TRBV30 | TRBD1 | few | TGTGCCTGGAGTGTAAACAGGGGGCTATCTGAAGCTTTCTTT | CAWSVNRGLSEAFF
TRBJ1-1 | TRBV14 | TRBD1 | - | TGTGCCAGCAGCTACAAGAGGACAGGTCTTGAAGCTTTCTTT | CASSYKRTGLEAFF
TRBJ1-1 | TRBV6-5 | - | - | TGTGCCAGCAGCTACCTTACGGGGACTGAAGCTTTCTTT | CASSYLTGTEAFF
TRBJ1-1 | TRBV6-4 | - | - | TGTGCCAGCAGTGACTCGCACAGGCCCTACACTGAAGCTTTCTTT | CASSDSHRPYTEAFF
TRBJ1-5 | TRBV30 | TRBD1 | - | TGTGCCTGGAGAACCTCCGGGACAGGGGGCCAGCCCCAGCATTTT | CAWRTSGTGGQPQHF
TRBJ2-2 | TRBV24-1 | - | - | TGTGCCACCAGTGAAAATCCCCTAGGGTTGGACATCTACACCGGGGAGCTGTTTTTT | CATSENPLGLDIYTGELFF
TRBJ1-2 | TRBV27 | - | - | TGTGCCAGCTCGATACGAGGGCACCCTAACTATGGCTACACCTTC | CASSIRGHPNYGYTF
TRBJ1-3 | TRBV6-2/TRBV6-3 | - | - | TGTGCCAGCAGTTATGGGGGGAAGGAAAACACCATATATTTT | CASSYGGKENTIYF
TRBJ1-4 | TRBV6-1 | - | - | TGTGCCAGCAGTGAACCCCTAGGGGGAGGGAAGGGTGAAAAACTGTTTTTT | CASSEPLGGGKGEKLFF
TRBJ1-1 | TRBV7-9 | - | - | TGTGCCAGCAGCGTACGGGGCACTGAAGCTTTCTTT | CASSVRGTEAFF
TRBJ1-1 | TRBV19 | TRBD1 | - | TGTGCCAGTAGTTTCAGACAGGGGGAAGACACTGAAGCTTTCTTT | CASSFRQGEDTEAFF
TRBJ2-5 | TRBV3-1/TRBV3-2 | - | - | TGTGCCAGCACCCCAGACGGGGGACAGCCCCGGGAGACCCAGTACTTC | CASTPDGGQPRETQYF